These T cell receptor beta chains were read from a single sample in a study of neurological immune-mediated disorders. TCRdb independently ran MiXCR on the 5' RACE reads; one entry per CDR3 protein. The table includes tens of thousands of distinct CDR3 sequences, 12% to 15% detected once. The sample comprised PBMCs. Receptors originate from a female donor with HTLV-1-associated myelopathy (HAM/TSP). The conserved cysteine and the conserved F or W are not part of the CDR3 here. Each record gives: V gene, J gene, CDR3 protein.

v_gene: TRBV7-2
j_gene: TRBJ2-7
CDR3aa: ASSSTWQGGEQY

v_gene: TRBV9
j_gene: TRBJ2-3
CDR3aa: ASSVGGQWSTDTQY

v_gene: TRBV28
j_gene: TRBJ1-2
CDR3aa: ASSLQVIYGYT

v_gene: TRBV18
j_gene: TRBJ2-3
CDR3aa: ASSPPVLAGTDTQY

v_gene: TRBV5-1
j_gene: TRBJ1-4
CDR3aa: ASSLGDGAESNEKLF

v_gene: TRBV29-1
j_gene: TRBJ2-3
CDR3aa: SGQTSFGTDTQY

v_gene: TRBV24-1
j_gene: TRBJ2-3
CDR3aa: ATSDEVSTDTQY

v_gene: TRBV7-9
j_gene: TRBJ2-1
CDR3aa: ASSPRQIANEQF

v_gene: TRBV10-3
j_gene: TRBJ1-4
CDR3aa: ATSGTADEKLF

v_gene: TRBV12-3/TRBV12-4
j_gene: TRBJ2-1
CDR3aa: ASTPSGGTYNEQF

v_gene: TRBV6-1
j_gene: TRBJ2-3
CDR3aa: ASSPTSGSTDTQY

v_gene: TRBV5-5
j_gene: TRBJ1-5
CDR3aa: ASSLGEDSSNQPQH

v_gene: TRBV4-1
j_gene: TRBJ1-3
CDR3aa: ASSQDPITGTLSSGNTIY

v_gene: TRBV24-1
j_gene: TRBJ2-3
CDR3aa: ATSDPSSFTDTQY

v_gene: TRBV20-1
j_gene: TRBJ2-5
CDR3aa: SAWTSGGAQETQY

v_gene: TRBV11-2
j_gene: TRBJ2-2
CDR3aa: ASSVNRFTGELF

v_gene: TRBV12-3/TRBV12-4
j_gene: TRBJ1-6
CDR3aa: ASSTGLNSPLH

v_gene: TRBV6-2/TRBV6-3
j_gene: TRBJ2-3
CDR3aa: VSSPGRYTDTQY

v_gene: TRBV27
j_gene: TRBJ2-3
CDR3aa: ASSLLAGPSTDTQY

v_gene: TRBV5-6
j_gene: TRBJ2-2
CDR3aa: ASSRGTANTGELF

v_gene: TRBV28
j_gene: TRBJ2-1
CDR3aa: ASSDNRGVYNEQF

v_gene: TRBV5-1
j_gene: TRBJ2-2
CDR3aa: ASSLSWEGAGELF

v_gene: TRBV28
j_gene: TRBJ2-4
CDR3aa: ASSLGQRAKNIQY

v_gene: TRBV4-1
j_gene: TRBJ1-2
CDR3aa: ASSQDQSGDYGYT

v_gene: TRBV20-1
j_gene: TRBJ2-1
CDR3aa: SARYSGGPDEQF

v_gene: TRBV7-6
j_gene: TRBJ2-3
CDR3aa: ASSLPERGDTDTQY

v_gene: TRBV5-6
j_gene: TRBJ2-1
CDR3aa: ASSSPGGPYNEQF

v_gene: TRBV7-8
j_gene: TRBJ2-5
CDR3aa: ASRGRVETQY

v_gene: TRBV5-1
j_gene: TRBJ2-2
CDR3aa: ASSQSSGGSNTGELF

v_gene: TRBV20-1
j_gene: TRBJ2-1
CDR3aa: SATRLAGGTYNEQF

v_gene: TRBV28
j_gene: TRBJ1-6
CDR3aa: ASGLDRVSSPLH

v_gene: TRBV5-1
j_gene: TRBJ1-1
CDR3aa: ASSLTGPATEAF

v_gene: TRBV20-1
j_gene: TRBJ2-3
CDR3aa: SAQGLAGRTDTQY

v_gene: TRBV5-1
j_gene: TRBJ2-1
CDR3aa: ASTRTSGENNEQF

v_gene: TRBV5-1
j_gene: TRBJ2-2
CDR3aa: ASSRTVSGELF

v_gene: TRBV5-5
j_gene: TRBJ1-2
CDR3aa: ASSTEGVRPGYT

v_gene: TRBV7-9
j_gene: TRBJ2-3
CDR3aa: ASSSTGTGPDTQY

v_gene: TRBV20-1
j_gene: TRBJ2-1
CDR3aa: SVFAADSSYNEQF

v_gene: TRBV28
j_gene: TRBJ2-6
CDR3aa: ASSAGTGSSGANVLT

v_gene: TRBV15
j_gene: TRBJ2-1
CDR3aa: ATSRDGGLAGSSYNEQF

v_gene: TRBV5-1
j_gene: TRBJ2-2
CDR3aa: ASSFLDGSGGELF

v_gene: TRBV2
j_gene: TRBJ1-1
CDR3aa: ASSPGQATEAF

v_gene: TRBV4-1
j_gene: TRBJ1-2
CDR3aa: ASSQVGNYYGYT

v_gene: TRBV6-1
j_gene: TRBJ1-2
CDR3aa: ASSEPGQANYGYT

v_gene: TRBV12-3/TRBV12-4
j_gene: TRBJ2-4
CDR3aa: ASSSRGIGGKNIQY

v_gene: TRBV5-1
j_gene: TRBJ2-7
CDR3aa: ASSLEDRFYEQY

v_gene: TRBV18
j_gene: TRBJ2-3
CDR3aa: ASSPVLEGSTDTQY

v_gene: TRBV5-1
j_gene: TRBJ2-1
CDR3aa: ASSISGGAVGEQF

v_gene: TRBV5-8
j_gene: TRBJ2-3
CDR3aa: ASSLVQADTQY

v_gene: TRBV7-8
j_gene: TRBJ2-4
CDR3aa: ASSTGQKNIQY

v_gene: TRBV7-9
j_gene: TRBJ2-7
CDR3aa: ASSLEEGPYEQY

v_gene: TRBV6-1
j_gene: TRBJ1-1
CDR3aa: ASSEKGMNTEAF

v_gene: TRBV27
j_gene: TRBJ2-3
CDR3aa: ASGSGTRSTDTQY